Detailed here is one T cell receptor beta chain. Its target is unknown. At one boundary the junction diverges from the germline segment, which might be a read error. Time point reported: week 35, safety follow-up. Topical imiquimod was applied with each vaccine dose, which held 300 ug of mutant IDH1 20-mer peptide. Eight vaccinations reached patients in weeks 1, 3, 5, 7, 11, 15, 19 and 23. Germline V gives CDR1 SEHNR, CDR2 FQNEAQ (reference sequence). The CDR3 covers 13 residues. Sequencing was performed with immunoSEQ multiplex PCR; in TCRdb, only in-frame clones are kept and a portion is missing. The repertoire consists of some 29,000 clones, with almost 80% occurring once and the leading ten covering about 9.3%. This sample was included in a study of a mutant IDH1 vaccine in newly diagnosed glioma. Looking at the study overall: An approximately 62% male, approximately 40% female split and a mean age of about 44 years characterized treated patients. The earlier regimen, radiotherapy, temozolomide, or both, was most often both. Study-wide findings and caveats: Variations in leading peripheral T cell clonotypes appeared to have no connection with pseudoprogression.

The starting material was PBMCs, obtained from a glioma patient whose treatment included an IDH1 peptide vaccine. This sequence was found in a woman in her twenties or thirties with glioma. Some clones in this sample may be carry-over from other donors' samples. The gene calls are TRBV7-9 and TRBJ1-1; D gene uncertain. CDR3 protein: CASTLTGNTEVFF. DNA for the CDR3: TGTGCCAGCACCCTGACGGGGAACACTGAAGTTTTCTTT.